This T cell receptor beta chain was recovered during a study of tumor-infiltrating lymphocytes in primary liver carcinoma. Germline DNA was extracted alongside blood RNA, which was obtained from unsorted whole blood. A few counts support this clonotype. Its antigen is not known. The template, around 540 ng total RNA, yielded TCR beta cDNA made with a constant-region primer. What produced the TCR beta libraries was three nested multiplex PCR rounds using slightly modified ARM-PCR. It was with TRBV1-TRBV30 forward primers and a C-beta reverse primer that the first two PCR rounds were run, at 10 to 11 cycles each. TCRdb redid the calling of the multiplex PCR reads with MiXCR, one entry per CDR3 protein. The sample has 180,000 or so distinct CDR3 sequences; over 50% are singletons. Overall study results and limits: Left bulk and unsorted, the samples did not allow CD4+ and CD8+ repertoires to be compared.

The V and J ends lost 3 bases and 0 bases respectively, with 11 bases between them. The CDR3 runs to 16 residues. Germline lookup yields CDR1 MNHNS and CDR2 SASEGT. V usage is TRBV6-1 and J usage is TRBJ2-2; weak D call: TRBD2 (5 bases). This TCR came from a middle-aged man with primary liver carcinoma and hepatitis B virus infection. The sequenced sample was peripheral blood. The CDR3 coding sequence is TGTGCCAGCAGTGACGGTCCAGCGGCGAACACCGGGGAGCTGTTTTTT. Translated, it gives CASSDGPAANTGELFF.